The entry that follows covers one T cell receptor (beta chain) sequence. A read error may produce the germline difference seen at one junction end. Data came from immunoSEQ multiplex PCR; TCRdb stores just in-frame clones and leaves some out. The repertoire has roughly 2.2 million clones, under 95% of them found once; the top ten carry more than 0.35%. The sample comes from a study of shared clonotypes between healthy human individuals. This CDR3 comprises 12 residues. Germline V gene lookup returns CDR1 SNHLY and CDR2 FYNNEI. This clonotype was sampled from a man between 18 and 35 years old in good health. Some clones in this sample may be carry-over from other donors' samples. The specimen was naive CD4+ T cells from PBMCs. Subset noted: CD45RA+ positively selected. The gene calls are TRBV2 and TRBJ1-2; perhaps TRBD1 as D (5 bases). This chain's CDR3 is CASGDPGNGYTF. The CDR3 nucleotides read TGTGCCAGCGGTGACCCAGGGAATGGCTACACCTTC. Drawing the rest from reference TRBV2 and TRBJ1-2, the complete variable domain is EPEVTQTPSHQVTQMGQEVILRCVPISNHLYFYWYRQILGQKVEFLVSFYNNEISEKSEIFDDQFSVERPDGSNFTLKIRSTKLEDSAMYFCASGDPGNGYTFGSGTRLTVV.